What follows are 8 T cell receptor beta chains derived from one specimen sequenced in a study of cytomegalovirus exposure and HLA in healthy donors (dated by TCRdb to the late 2010s). Receptor amplification or capture employed the immunoSEQ multiplex PCR assay. The multiplex PCR relied on a mix of 60 forward primers for TCR Vbeta segments and 13 reverse primers for TCR Jbeta segments. TCRdb retrieved this table from immuneACCESS and kept in-frame rearrangements only. Not all clones are present; in checked studies, unresolved V genes account for under half, and no reason is known for the remainder. In this sample the table shows 150,000 to 200,000 clones, roughly 74% of which occur a single time. Roughly 1.9% of the sample is held by the ten biggest clonotypes. Sequencing was carried out using PBMCs. All receptors derive from a woman in her twenties or thirties in good health and CMV-seronegative.

V usage is TRBV10-3 and J usage is TRBJ2-7; no clear D gene. Germline lookup yields CDR1 ENHRY and CDR2 SYGVKD. This CDR3 region has 12 residues. Trimming took off 4 bases at V and 5 bases at J, with 9 bases between the two ends. CDR3 bases: TGTGCCATCAGTGTAGAGAAACACGAGCAGTACTTC. Translated: CAISVEKHEQYF.

This clone was recorded only once. CDR3 bases: TGCGCCAGCAGCCTTCAGGGGTCTCCCTACGAGCAGTACTTC. This translates into CASSLQGSPYEQYF. The rearrangement uses TRBV5-1 and TRBJ2-7, with TRBD1 as a possible D gene (6 bases). CDR1 is SGHRS, CDR2 YFSETQ, per germline. This CDR3 region has 14 residues. Trimming removed 4 bases at V and 2 bases at J, with 13 bases between.

The chain employs TRBV7-2 and TRBJ2-2, with 15 positions matching TRBD2. The CDR3 extends over 19 amino acids. Germline V lookup: CDR1 SGHTA, CDR2 FQGNSA. Trimming cost V 4 bases and J 3 bases; bases outside gene matches: 9. Here the CDR3 reads CASSSPGLAGGLDTGELFF. CDR3 nucleotides: TGTGCCAGCAGCTCTCCGGGACTAGCGGGGGGATTGGACACCGGGGAGCTGTTTTTT.

The V and J genes are TRBV4-1 and TRBJ2-1, with 8 bases lining up with TRBD2. J was trimmed by 4 bases and V by 1 base; bases with no gene match: 3. The CDR3 has 15 amino acids. Germline CDR1 reads MGHRA; CDR2 reads YSYEKL. The CDR3 reads CASSQGTSLYNEQFF. CDR3 bases: TGCGCCAGCAGCCAAGGGACTAGCCTTTACAATGAGCAGTTCTTC.

V and J are TRBV10-1 and TRBJ2-5, with 11 positions matching TRBD2. The CDR3 is made up of 17 amino acids. Unmatched junction bases numbered 14, after V lost 8 bases and J lost 3 bases. Germline-derived CDR1 and CDR2 are WNHNN and SYGVQD (reference sequence). The CDR3 DNA sequence: TGCGCCAGCCGTTCGACTAGCGGGAATCCCCGGGAAGAGACCCAGTACTTC. This translates into CASRSTSGNPREETQYF.

The chain links TRBV4-1 to TRBJ2-5, with D unresolved. Per the germline V gene, CDR1 is MGHRA and CDR2 is YSYEKL. V gave up 0 bases and J gave up 5 bases, with 10 bases separating them. CDR3 size: 14 residues. The CDR3 reads CASSQDLAVETQYF. The CDR3 DNA reads as TGCGCCAGCAGCCAAGATCTGGCAGTGGAGACCCAGTACTTC.

V is TRBV6-5 and J is TRBJ2-7; D possibly corresponds to TRBD1 (5 bases). Trimming cost V 4 bases and J 2 bases, with 18 bases left between them. The CDR3 is 16 residues long. Germline lookup yields CDR1 MNHEY and CDR2 SVGAGI. The CDR3 DNA reads as TGTGCCAGCAGTTCCCGCAGTCGGAAGGGGACCTACGAGCAGTACTTC. Translated, it gives CASSSRSRKGTYEQYF.

This clone has just a few counts. This chain joins TRBV5-1 and TRBJ1-1; TRBD1 matches at 9 bases. The CDR3 is 13 amino acids. Germline V gives CDR1 SGHRS, CDR2 YFSETQ. V shed 4 bases, J shed 3 bases, and the junction held 1 base outside the gene matches. The CDR3 region has the DNA TGCGCCAGCAGCCGGACAGGGGACACTGAAGCTTTCTTT. As protein: CASSRTGDTEAFF. Full variable domain (rest looked up from reference TRBV5-1 and TRBJ1-1): KAGVTQTPRYLIKTRGQQVTLSCSPISGHRSVSWYQQTPGQGLQFLFEYFSETQRNKGNFPGRFSGRQFSNSRSEMNVSTLELGDSALYLCASSRTGDTEAFFGQGTRLTVV.